This T cell receptor beta chain was observed in a study of T cells after yellow fever vaccination. Production of TCR cDNA was by 5'RACE template switching, which also added a universal primer site and UMIs. TCRdb fed the 5' RACE reads into MiXCR, producing one record per CDR3 protein. The sample lists about 130,000 distinct CDR3 sequences, around 9.8% occurring once. CDR3 length: 12 residues. Per the germline V gene, CDR1 is SNHLY and CDR2 is FYNNEI. The sample holds a few counts of this clonotype. Its specificity is not known. Overall study results and limits: Weaker in magnitude, the secondary response showed a faster peak on day 5 versus 15.

The origin of this receptor is a man aged 18 to 30 who received the YFV17D yellow fever vaccine. This sequence joins TRBV2 and TRBJ1-2; D gene uncertain. Sequencing used CD8+ T cells sorted from PBMCs, obtained on the day of the yellow fever booster vaccination. CDR3 in DNA: TGTGCTCGCCGGAGCTGGGACTATGGCTACACCTTC. Translated, it gives CARRSWDYGYTF.